The TCR beta chain under discussion was sequenced for a study of blood T cell repertoires in COVID-19. Study at large: PBMCs, B-cell-depleted T cells, or T cells were the source of the cDNA or gDNA that made up the material.

Clones were sequenced by immunoSEQ multiplex PCR, and TCRdb holds only the in-frame ones, with some missing. This table holds roughly 77,000 clones, under 85% found once. The CDR3 consists of 11 residues. The germline CDR1 and CDR2 sequences are GTSNPN and SVGIG (reference sequence). This clonotype originated in a human donor in a cohort sampled during active COVID-19. The chain uses TRBV30 and TRBJ2-1; D not resolved. Material for sequencing was peripheral blood. CDR3 DNA: TGTGCTTACAGCTCCTACAATGAGCAGTTCTTC. It specifies CAYSSYNEQFF.